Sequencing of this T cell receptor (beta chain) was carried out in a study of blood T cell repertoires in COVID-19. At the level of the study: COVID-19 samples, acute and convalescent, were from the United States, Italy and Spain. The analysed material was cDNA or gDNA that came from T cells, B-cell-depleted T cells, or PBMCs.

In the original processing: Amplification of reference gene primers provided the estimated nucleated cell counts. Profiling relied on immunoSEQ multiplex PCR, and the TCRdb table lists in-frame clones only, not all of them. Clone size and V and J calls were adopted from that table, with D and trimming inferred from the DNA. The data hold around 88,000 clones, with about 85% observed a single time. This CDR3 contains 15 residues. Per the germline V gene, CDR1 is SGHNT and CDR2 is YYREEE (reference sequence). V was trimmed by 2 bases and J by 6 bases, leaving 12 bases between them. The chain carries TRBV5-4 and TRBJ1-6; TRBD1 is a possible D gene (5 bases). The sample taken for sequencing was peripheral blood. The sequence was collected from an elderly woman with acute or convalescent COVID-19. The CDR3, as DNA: TGTGCCAGCAGCTTCGGACAACCCCCTAATTCACCCCTCCACTTT. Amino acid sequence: CASSFGQPPNSPLHF.